A single sample gave rise to the 24 T cell receptor beta chains below, sequenced in a study of T cells in Graves' hyperthyroidism and ophthalmopathy. RNA transcripts provided the source from which TCR beta CDR3 regions were amplified. The HTBI primer set drove a first-round RT-PCR of the TCR CDR3. TCRdb processed the multiplex PCR reads anew with MiXCR; each CDR3 protein has one entry. Seen here are more than 350,000 distinct CDR3 sequences, 15% to 20% observed once, and the top ten hold approximately 35%. Sequenced input: blood. The source of these receptors is a woman aged 30 to 39 with Graves' hyperthyroidism that later progressed to Graves' ophthalmopathy.

This clonotype has ten or more counts. The rearrangement joins TRBV11-2 to TRBJ2-7; TRBD2 is a possible D gene (5 bases). Germline V lookup: CDR1 SGHAT, CDR2 FQNNGV. The V end lost 8 bases, the J end lost 4 bases, and 15 bases lay between the germline ends. The CDR3 has 13 amino acids. The CDR3 sequence: CASRWNSGYEQYF. The CDR3 nucleotides read TGTGCCAGCCGGTGGAACAGCGGTTACGAGCAGTACTTC.

This clonotype came up many times. The chain recombines TRBV11-2 with TRBJ2-1, with a weak D call TRBD1 (6 bases). Trimming left V 5 bases short and J 0 bases short, with 14 bases between. The CDR3 runs 16 residues. Germline V gives CDR1 SGHAT, CDR2 FQNNGV. The CDR3 sequence: CASSGLEGVSYNEQFF. The DNA for the CDR3 is TGTGCCAGCAGCGGATTAGAGGGGGTCTCCTACAATGAGCAGTTCTTC.

V gene TRBV19 combines with J gene TRBJ2-3; perhaps TRBD1 as D (5 bases). CDR1 is LNHDA, CDR2 SQIVND, per germline (reference sequence). Trimming removed 0 bases from V and 9 bases from J, with 13 bases in between. CDR3 size: 14 residues. Here the CDR3 DNA reads TGTGCCAGTAGTATAGACCATAGGGGTGCGACGCAGTATTTT. Protein product: CASSIDHRGATQYF.

This clonotype was observed at least ten times. The rearrangement uses TRBV20-1 and TRBJ2-5, with TRBD1 matching over 8 bases. Germline V gene lookup returns CDR1 DFQATT and CDR2 SNEGSKA (reference sequence). The CDR3 contains 16 residues. With V trimmed by 4 bases and J by 7 bases, 17 bases remained unmatched. DNA of the CDR3: TGCAGTGCTACCCTTCAAGGGACAGGACCCGCGGGGACCCAGTACTTC. Translating gives CSATLQGTGPAGTQYF.

This clonotype was counted between two and nine times. The rearrangement joins TRBV4-2 to TRBJ1-2, with 7 bases fitting TRBD1. There are 17 residues in the CDR3. Germline assignment: CDR1 LGHNA and CDR2 YNFKEQ. With V trimmed by 0 bases and J by 7 bases, 14 bases remained unmatched. CDR3 coding DNA: TGTGCCAGCAGCCAAGAGGCAATAAGAGGGGGCGAAAGTGGCTACACCTTC. This codes for CASSQEAIRGGESGYTF.

A word on this clonotype: A much larger clone sits a single nucleotide away, making a read error possible. J is TRBJ2-2 and V is TRBV28; TRBD1 matches 7 bases. J lost 7 bases, V lost 10 bases, and 15 bases had no gene match. CDR1 is MDHEN and CDR2 is SYDVKM in the germline V gene. CDR3 length: 15 residues. The DNA of the CDR3 is TGTGCCACCCGAAGGGACAGCTTATATGGCGGGGAGCTGTTTTTT. Translating it yields CATRRDSLYGGELFF.

The genes are TRBV9 and TRBJ2-7; the D call may be TRBD1 or TRBD2 (5 bases each). CDR3 length: 16 amino acids. V lost 0 bases to trimming and J lost 1 base, with 14 bases between them. Germline loops: CDR1 SGDLS, CDR2 YYNGEE. CDR3 amino acids: CASSVGSGRMSYEQYF. CDR3 in DNA: TGTGCCAGCAGCGTAGGGTCGGGGCGAATGTCCTACGAGCAGTACTTC.

This clonotype was counted at least ten times. Here the CDR3 reads CASSLIRQGALIYGYTF. The DNA for the CDR3 is TGTGCCAGCAGTTTAATCCGGCAGGGGGCGCTGATTTATGGCTACACCTTC. This chain joins TRBV28 and TRBJ1-2, with 8 bases aligning to TRBD1. Germline CDR1 reads MDHEN; CDR2 reads SYDVKM. After removal of 2 bases from V and 5 bases from J, the junction contained 13 bases not matched to a gene. The CDR3 is made up of 17 amino acids.

This clonotype was seen at least ten times. The V call is TRBV20-1, the J call TRBJ1-2; 7 nucleotides line up with TRBD1. CDR3 size: 13 residues. V lost 6 bases and J lost 2; bases outside the gene matches: 6. Germline V gene data show CDR1 as DFQATT and CDR2 as SNEGSKA (reference sequence). The CDR3 reads CSARGQTNYGYTF. CDR3 in DNA: TGCAGTGCAAGGGGACAGACGAACTATGGCTACACCTTC.

This clonotype was observed many times. The CDR3 here is CASSGQRTEAFF. The CDR3 DNA reads TGTGCCAGCAGCGGACAGAGAACTGAAGCTTTCTTT. The chain couples TRBV2 to TRBJ1-1; D is perhaps TRBD1 (6 bases). V was shortened by 6 bases and J by 5 bases, with 10 bases between the two germline ends. CDR1 is SNHLY, CDR2 FYNNEI, per germline. The length of the CDR3 is 12 residues. The variable domain in full, completed from reference TRBV2 and TRBJ1-1, reads EPEVTQTPSHQVTQMGQEVILRCVPISNHLYFYWYRQILGQKVEFLVSFYNNEISEKSEIFDDQFSVERPDGSNFTLKIRSTKLEDSAMYFCASSGQRTEAFFGQGTRLTVV.

At least ten counts were recorded for this clonotype. The V and J genes are TRBV20-1 and TRBJ1-1; TRBD1 aligns across 11 bases. This CDR3 has 16 amino acids. Looked up from germline, CDR1 is DFQATT and CDR2 is SNEGSKA (reference sequence). Trimming cost V 0 bases and J 3 bases; bases outside gene matches: 6. The CDR3, as DNA: TGCAGTGCTAGAGATCTAGGGACAGGGGGGTACACTGAAGCTTTCTTT. As protein: CSARDLGTGGYTEAFF.

At least ten counts were recorded for this clonotype. The chain links TRBV29-1 to TRBJ1-1; 9 positions agree with TRBD1. The germline gives CDR1 SQVTM, CDR2 ANQGSEA. CDR3 length equals 12 residues. Losses at the gene ends were 5 bases for V and 7 bases for J; bases not matched to a gene: 5. Written as DNA, the CDR3 is TGCAGCGTTTTCGACAGGGGGGTTGAAGCTTTCTTT. Its translation is CSVFDRGVEAFF.

As regards this clonotype: One junction end does not reproduce the germline sequence, and a read error may be involved. This chain uses TRBV7-7 with TRBJ2-2; perhaps D is TRBD1 or TRBD2 (6 bases each). The length of the CDR3 is 15 residues. Germline assignment: CDR1 SSHAT and CDR2 FNYEAQ (reference sequence). The CDR3 region has the DNA TGTGCTAGCAGCTTAAGGGGGGCAGCGACCGGGGAGCTGTTTTTT. Amino acids: CASSLRGAATGELFF.

This clonotype came up many times. CDR3 coding DNA: TGCAGTGCTAGAAGGACTAGCATTGAGCAGTTCTTC. This encodes CSARRTSIEQFF. This rearrangement joins TRBV20-1 to TRBJ2-1, with 8 bases fitting TRBD2. V gave up 2 bases and J gave up 9 bases; unmatched junction bases: 3. The germline V gene encodes CDR1 DFQATT and CDR2 SNEGSKA (reference sequence). This CDR3 has 12 residues.

This clonotype came up a few times. This sequence joins TRBV19 and TRBJ2-1; TRBD1 is a possible D gene (6 bases). Looked up from germline, CDR1 is LNHDA and CDR2 is SQIVND (reference sequence). V was pared by 1 base and J by 2 bases, with 18 bases between. The CDR3 length is 18 residues. The CDR3: CASSIGPKQGRTYNEQFF. The CDR3 DNA reads TGTGCCAGTAGTATAGGCCCCAAACAGGGAAGGACCTACAATGAGCAGTTCTTC. Looking up the rest from reference TRBV19 and TRBJ2-1 gives the full variable domain: DGGITQSPKYLFRKEGQNVTLSCEQNLNHDAMYWYRQDPGQGLRLIYYSQIVNDFQKGDIAEGYSVSREKKESFPLTVTSAQKNPTAFYLCASSIGPKQGRTYNEQFFGPGTRLTVL.

This sequence joins TRBV5-1 and TRBJ2-7; D gene uncertain. V was clipped by 2 bases and J by 3 bases, with 6 bases between them. The CDR3 is 12 amino acids. Germline CDR1 SGHRS, CDR2 YFSETQ. The CDR3 region is CASSLNNYEQYF. The DNA for the CDR3 is TGCGCCAGCAGCTTAAACAACTACGAGCAGTACTTC.

Of note for this clonotype: A much larger clonotype is one base distant, so this may be a read error. CDR3 loop: CASSLKSMVYEVFF. The CDR3 DNA reads TGTGCCAGCAGCTTGAAGTCGATGGTGTACGAAGTTTTCTTT. The chain employs TRBV5-8 and TRBJ1-1; D is unclear. Germline lookup yields CDR1 SGHTS and CDR2 YDEGEE. The CDR3 spans 14 residues. The full variable domain, completed using reference TRBV5-8 and TRBJ1-1, is EAGVTQSPTHLIKTRGQQATLRCSPISGHTSVYWYQQALGLGLQFLLWYDEGEERNRGNFPPRFSGRQFPNYSSELNVNALELEDSALYLCASSLKSMVYEVFFGQGTRLTVV.

This clonotype was observed a few times. The CDR3 DNA is TGTGCCAGCAGTCTCGCAGGGGGCTCGGGCACAGATACGCAGTATTTT. Encoded protein: CASSLAGGSGTDTQYF. The J gene is TRBJ2-3, the V gene TRBV28; 8 positions match TRBD1. Trimming at V came to 5 bases and at J to 1 base, leaving 8 bases not matched to a gene. The CDR3 loop spans 16 amino acids. Germline V gene data show CDR1 as MDHEN and CDR2 as SYDVKM.

This clonotype was detected many times. The chain links TRBV20-1 to TRBJ1-1, with 7 bases that match TRBD1. CDR3 size: 17 residues. Germline V gene data show CDR1 as DFQATT and CDR2 as SNEGSKA (reference sequence). J gave up 1 base and V 6 bases, and 17 bases lay outside the gene matches. CDR3 bases: TGCAGTGCCACCCATCTTCCGGGACAGAAAACGAACACTGAAGCTTTCTTT. Translation: CSATHLPGQKTNTEAFF.

This clonotype was seen ten or more times. The CDR3 is CATSRDPRLAHTDTQYF. As DNA, the CDR3 is TGTGCCACCAGCAGAGATCCTCGACTAGCGCATACAGATACGCAGTATTTT. The chain employs TRBV15 and TRBJ2-3; 8 positions match TRBD2. CDR3 size: 17 residues. CDR1 is LNHNV and CDR2 is YYDKDF in the germline V gene (reference sequence). The V segment lost 0 bases and the J segment 3 bases; nucleotides outside the gene matches: 8.

This clonotype turned up a few times. The rearrangement uses TRBV5-1 and TRBJ2-3, with 7 bases identical to TRBD2. This CDR3 spans 17 amino acids. Germline CDR1 SGHRS, CDR2 YFSETQ. Unmatched junction bases numbered 13, after V lost 2 bases and J lost 4 bases. The CDR3 is CASSFLPSERGADTQYF. The CDR3 nucleotides read TGCGCCAGCAGCTTTCTCCCTAGCGAGCGGGGCGCAGATACGCAGTATTTT. The variable domain in full, with the rest retrieved from reference TRBV5-1 and TRBJ2-3, is KAGVTQTPRYLIKTRGQQVTLSCSPISGHRSVSWYQQTPGQGLQFLFEYFSETQRNKGNFPGRFSGRQFSNSRSEMNVSTLELGDSALYLCASSFLPSERGADTQYFGPGTRLTVL.

Concerning this clonotype itself: This may stem from a read error, because a much larger clone lies one nucleotide away. The V and J genes are TRBV6-1 and TRBJ2-7; a weak D match, TRBD1 (6 bases). V gave up 3 bases and J gave up 3 bases, with 6 bases separating them. CDR1 and CDR2 (germline): MNHNS, SASEGT. CDR3 length: 12 amino acids. The CDR3 DNA follows: TGTGCCAGCAGTGAGACAGGCTACGAGCAGTACTTC. Translating it yields CASSETGYEQYF.

The chain joins TRBV19 to TRBJ1-2; no firm D call. Trimming stripped 6 bases from V and 3 bases from J, with 11 bases between. Germline V gives CDR1 LNHDA, CDR2 SQIVND (reference sequence). The CDR3 extends over 13 amino acids. This chain's CDR3 is CASSLLVHYGYTF. CDR3 sequence (DNA): TGTGCCAGTAGCTTACTTGTTCACTATGGCTACACCTTC.

This clonotype was seen only once. This rearrangement joins TRBV3-1 to TRBJ1-3, with D possibly matching TRBD1 (6 bases). The CDR3 loop spans 16 amino acids. Germline V gene data show CDR1 as LGHDT and CDR2 as YNNKEL (reference sequence). V was shortened by 3 bases and J by 0 bases, with 12 bases between the two germline ends. CDR3 sequence (DNA): TGTGCCAGCAGCCATCGGACAGAGCCCTCTGGAAACACCATATATTTT. Amino acid sequence: CASSHRTEPSGNTIYF.